This is a list of T cell receptor beta chains from one sample in a study of OX40 agonist ivuxolimab in advanced cancers. Data came from immunoSEQ multiplex PCR; TCRdb stores just in-frame clones and leaves some out. The sample lists 25,000 to 30,000 clones; under 80% were seen once. Sequencing was performed on CD4+ or CD8+ T cells sorted from blood, taken in a trial of the OX40 agonist ivuxolimab. These receptors were taken from an adult with an advanced solid tumor such as melanoma, head and neck, liver or kidney cancer. Both conserved end residues are part of each CDR3. The order of the fields is clone size, D gene, V gene, J gene, CDR3 DNA, CDR3 protein. A D gene is named only where the DNA matches it firmly. A clone size is listed for some rows: how often the clone was seen (once, few, many), or a class if it is expanded.

-	TRBD2	TRBV5-6	TRBJ2-5	TGTGCCAGCAGCGACTCTATGACTAGCGGGGACGGTGAGACCCAGTACTTC	CASSDSMTSGDGETQYF
-	TRBD1	TRBV9	TRBJ2-7	TGTGCCAGCAGCGGGACAGGGGGTAGAGACGAGCAGTACTTC	CASSGTGGRDEQYF
-	-	TRBV19	TRBJ2-1	TGTGCCAGTAGTATAGCCCTGGTTCCTTACAATGAGCAGTTCTTC	CASSIALVPYNEQFF
-	-	TRBV10-2	TRBJ2-2	TGCGCCACCCAAAGGCCGGGGGCCTCCGTATTTGGGGAGCTGTTTTTT	CATQRPGASVFGELFF
-	TRBD2	TRBV9	TRBJ2-7	TGTGCCAGCAGCGGAAGCGGGAACTACGAGCAGTACTTC	CASSGSGNYEQYF
-	TRBD2	TRBV6-5	TRBJ2-1	TGTGCCAGCAGTTCGGTTACTAGCGGGGGGGCCAATGAGCAGTTCTTC	CASSSVTSGGANEQFF
-	TRBD1	TRBV7-8	TRBJ2-3	TGTGCCAGCAGCTTAGCCGGGACAGGGGGATTCGCAGATACGCAGTATTTT	CASSLAGTGGFADTQYF
once	-	TRBV6-5	TRBJ2-7	TGTGCCAGCTCAGGGTTGGGGGTATACGAGCAGTACTTC	CASSGLGVYEQYF
-	-	TRBV6-5	TRBJ1-6	TGTGCCAGCAGTTACGCTCCCGGACGGGGAAATTCACCCCTCCACTTT	CASSYAPGRGNSPLHF
-	TRBD2	TRBV7-9	TRBJ2-6	TGTGCCAGCAGCCCCTCTAGCGGGAGCCCCGGGGCCAACGTCCTGACTTTC	CASSPSSGSPGANVLTF
-	TRBD1	TRBV10-3	TRBJ1-1	TGTGCCATCAGTGCCAGGGACAGGGGGAGGGACACTGAAGCTTTCTTT	CAISARDRGRDTEAFF
-	-	TRBV5-5	TRBJ2-7	TGTGCCAGCACCCCGGGGATCTCCTACGAGCAGTACTTC	CASTPGISYEQYF
few	-	TRBV2	TRBJ1-4	TGTGCCAGCAGACGAAACATCCTCGCGCCTAATGAAAAACTGTTTTTT	CASRRNILAPNEKLFF
-	-	TRBV6-1	TRBJ1-4	TGTGCCAGCAGTGAAGAGCTTGGGGGTGAAAAACTGTTTTTT	CASSEELGGEKLFF
-	TRBD2	TRBV11-3	TRBJ2-7	TGTGCCAGCAGCCCGGGACTAGCGGACTACGAGCAGTACTTC	CASSPGLADYEQYF
-	-	TRBV29-1	TRBJ2-1	TGCAGCGTTTTGATCTCCTACAATGAGCAGTTCTTC	CSVLISYNEQFF
-	-	TRBV29-1	TRBJ2-6	TGCAGCGTTGTTCTAGGGGACTCTACTGGGGCCAACGTCCTGACTTTC	CSVVLGDSTGANVLTF
-	TRBD2	TRBV7-9	TRBJ2-3	TGTGCCAGCAGTTCGAACACGGGACTAGCAAATCCTGATACGCAGTATTTT	CASSSNTGLANPDTQYF
-	TRBD2	TRBV7-9	TRBJ2-7	TGTGCCAGCAGCTGGGACTACTCCTACGAGCAGTACTTC	CASSWDYSYEQYF
-	-	TRBV28	TRBJ2-7	TGTGCCAGCAGTGGGCCGGGAGTCTGGGGCGAGCAGTACTTC	CASSGPGVWGEQYF
few	-	TRBV7-9	TRBJ2-1	TGTGCCAGCAGCTTCGGGAACAATGAGCAGTTCTTC	CASSFGNNEQFF
-	TRBD2	TRBV11-2	TRBJ2-3	TGTGCCAGCAGCCGGACTAGCTGGGGAAAAGATACGCAGTATTTT	CASSRTSWGKDTQYF
-	TRBD2	TRBV7-2	TRBJ2-3	TGTGCCAGCAGCTTAGGACTAGCGGGAGTTACAGATACGCAGTATTTT	CASSLGLAGVTDTQYF
-	TRBD1	TRBV6-5	TRBJ1-1	TGTGCCAGCAGTATTTCCAGGACAGGGCACACTGAAGCTTTCTTT	CASSISRTGHTEAFF
-	-	TRBV5-1	TRBJ2-1	TGCGCCAGCAGATCGGCAGGTCCCCCCTCCTACAATGAGCAGTTCTTC	CASRSAGPPSYNEQFF
-	TRBD1	TRBV9	TRBJ2-2	TGTGCCAGCAGCGCCGGGGGACAGGGAAACGCCGGGGAGCTGTTTTTT	CASSAGGQGNAGELFF
-	TRBD1	TRBV6-5	TRBJ1-5	TGTGCCAGCTCGGACAGGGGGTCCAATCAGCCCCAGCATTTT	CASSDRGSNQPQHF
-	-	TRBV27	TRBJ1-5	TGTGCCAGCAGCCCAGGGTCACGGAGCAATCAGCCCCAGCATTTT	CASSPGSRSNQPQHF
-	-	TRBV2	TRBJ1-2	TGTGCCAGCACCCTCAACACAGGGAGCCTATTCTATGGCTACACCTTC	CASTLNTGSLFYGYTF
-	TRBD1	TRBV4-1	TRBJ2-1	TGCGCCAGCAGCCGCCTCGGGGGACCCGGGACAGGCTTCTACAATGAGCAGTTCTTC	CASSRLGGPGTGFYNEQFF
-	-	TRBV5-1	TRBJ2-7	TGCGCCAGCAGCCTCGGGACGGCAATCTCCTACGAGCAGTACTTC	CASSLGTAISYEQYF
-	-	TRBV4-1	TRBJ2-1	TGCGCCAGCAGCCAAGAGGGGCTAGAAGATGAGCAGTTCTTC	CASSQEGLEDEQFF
-	-	TRBV28	TRBJ2-3	TGTGCCAGCAGCTGGGGCCGGCAGTATTTT	CASSWGRQYF
-	TRBD1	TRBV14	TRBJ2-7	TGTGCCAGCAGCCCGGGGACAGGGGTAGGGGACGAGCAGTACTTC	CASSPGTGVGDEQYF
once	-	TRBV27	TRBJ2-3	TGTGCCAGCAGTTTATCGCTCAGCACAGATACGCAGTATTTT	CASSLSLSTDTQYF
few	-	TRBV9	TRBJ2-1	TGTGCCAGCAGCGTAGAAGGGTCCGGTTACAATGAGCAGTTCTTC	CASSVEGSGYNEQFF
few	-	TRBV2	TRBJ2-7	TGTGCCAGCAGTGAAGGGACCTACGAGCAGTACTTC	CASSEGTYEQYF
medium-sized	-	TRBV7-9	TRBJ2-7	TGTGCCAGCAGCTTAAAAGAGTACGAGCAGTACTTC	CASSLKEYEQYF
-	-	TRBV29-1	TRBJ1-4	TGCAGCGCGACGGGGGATAATGAAAAACTGTTTTTT	CSATGDNEKLFF
-	-	TRBV7-8	TRBJ1-1	TGTGCCAGCAGCCTGGGGACGCACACTGAAGCTTTCTTT	CASSLGTHTEAFF
-	TRBD1	TRBV11-2	TRBJ2-5	TGTGCCAGCAGCGGGGGACAGGGAGAGACCCAGTACTTC	CASSGGQGETQYF
-	-	TRBV28	TRBJ1-5	TGTGCCAGCAGTTTGGCAGGGAGAGGGTACCAGCCCCAGCATTTT	CASSLAGRGYQPQHF
-	TRBD2	TRBV28	TRBJ2-5	TGTGCCAGCAGTTCGGGACTAGCGGGAGTGGAGACCCAGTACTTC	CASSSGLAGVETQYF
-	TRBD1	TRBV6-5	TRBJ2-7	TGTGCCAGCAGAGGGCAGGGGGCCTACGAGCAGTACTTC	CASRGQGAYEQYF
-	TRBD2	TRBV9	TRBJ2-5	TGTGCCAGCAGCGTAGGCCTCAGCGGGAGTGTTGGAGAGACCCAGTACTTC	CASSVGLSGSVGETQYF
-	-	TRBV11-2	TRBJ1-5	TGTGCCAGCAGCCGGAAGGGGACCAGCAATCAGCCCCAGCATTTT	CASSRKGTSNQPQHF
-	-	TRBV19	TRBJ1-1	TGTGCCAGTAGTATCGGGGGCGTCACTGAAGCTTTCTTT	CASSIGGVTEAFF
-	TRBD2	TRBV6-1	TRBJ2-7	TGTGCCAGCAGTGACCCGGTGACTAGCGGGTCCTACGAGCAGTACTTC	CASSDPVTSGSYEQYF
-	-	TRBV21-1	TRBJ1-4	TGTGAGGTGCATAATGAAAAACTGTTTTTT	CEVHNEKLFF
once	TRBD1	TRBV6-5	TRBJ1-4	TGTGCCAGCAGGGGGACAGGTGGAAATGAAAAACTGTTTTTT	CASRGTGGNEKLFF
-	-	TRBV15	TRBJ1-2	TGTGCCACCAGCAGAGCCAGGGTCGGCTATGGCTACACCTTC	CATSRARVGYGYTF
-	-	TRBV9	TRBJ2-1	TGTGCCAGCAGCGTAGAAGGGAGAGCGGGTGGTTACAATGAGCAGTTCTTC	CASSVEGRAGGYNEQFF
-	-	TRBV6-6	TRBJ1-4	TGTGCCAGCAAGGAGGCCTATAATGAAAAACTGTTTTTT	CASKEAYNEKLFF
-	-	TRBV5-1	TRBJ1-2	TGCGCCAGCAAGGGGGTAGTAGGCCCTAACTATGGCTACACCTTC	CASKGVVGPNYGYTF
-	-	TRBV7-8	TRBJ1-2	TGTGCCAGCAGCTTAGATCGTGAAGGGGGCTATGGCTACACCTTC	CASSLDREGGYGYTF
once	-	TRBV19	TRBJ2-2	TGTGCCAGTAGTATTGGTTTTTCCGGGGAGCTGTTTTTT	CASSIGFSGELFF
many	-	TRBV10-2	TRBJ1-1	TGCGCCAGCAGGGAAACTCAGCGGAACACTGAAGCTTTCTTT	CASRETQRNTEAFF
-	-	TRBV10-3	TRBJ1-1	TGTGCCATCAGTACCGGGGGAATTGAAGCTTTCTTT	CAISTGGIEAFF
-	TRBD1	TRBV4-1	TRBJ1-2	TGCGCCAGCAGCCTAGGGGACAGTAACTATGGCTACACCTTC	CASSLGDSNYGYTF